These 19 T cell receptor beta chains were sequenced from one sample in a study of T cell responses to AZD1222 COVID-19 vaccine. Sequencing was performed with immunoSEQ multiplex PCR; in TCRdb, only in-frame clones are kept and a portion is missing. The sample contains about 120,000 clones, about 88% of which appear only once. The sequenced sample was peripheral blood, obtained 28 days after the second AZD1222 dose. These receptors were collected from an adult who received the AZD1222 COVID-19 vaccine.

The rearrangement uses TRBV27 and TRBJ2-2; the D call may be TRBD1 or TRBD2 (6 bases each). Germline CDR1 and CDR2: MNHEY and SMNVEV (reference sequence). Trimming cost V 0 bases and J 1 base, with 18 bases left between them. CDR3 size: 19 residues. The CDR3 reads CASSLSHIARGLNTGELFF. CDR3 nucleotide sequence: TGTGCCAGCAGTTTATCGCATATTGCTCGGGGGCTGAACACCGGGGAGCTGTTTTTT.

This clone was seen just once. The gene calls are TRBV7-9 and TRBJ2-1; TRBD1 agrees at 7 bases. Losses at the gene ends were 5 bases for V and 4 bases for J; bases not matched to a gene: 5. CDR1 is SEHNR and CDR2 is FQNEAQ in the germline V gene (reference sequence). The CDR3 is 14 amino acids. The DNA of the CDR3 is TGTGCCAGCAGCAAGACAGGGATTTACAATGAGCAGTTCTTC. This sequence encodes CASSKTGIYNEQFF.

V is TRBV6-6 and J is TRBJ2-2; D possibly uses TRBD1 or TRBD2 (5 bases each). V gave up 7 bases and J gave up 6 bases, with 21 bases separating them. The CDR3 loop spans 16 amino acids. Germline V gene lookup returns CDR1 MNHNY and CDR2 SVGAGI (reference sequence). The CDR3 nucleotides are TGTGCCAGCAAGACCCCCGGGGCCGTGGCGGCCGGGGAGCTGTTTTTT. This gives the protein CASKTPGAVAAGELFF.

The chain joins TRBV30 to TRBJ1-4; TRBD1 aligns across 9 bases. CDR1 GTSNPN and CDR2 SVGIG come from the germline V gene (reference sequence). This CDR3 spans 13 amino acids. J gave up 8 bases and V 5 bases, and 6 bases lay outside the gene matches. The CDR3 loop reads CAWGTGPREKLFF. CDR3 bases: TGTGCCTGGGGGACAGGGCCTAGGGAAAAACTGTTTTTT.

The rearrangement links TRBV6-5 to TRBJ1-2; a weak D match, TRBD1 (5 bases). CDR3 length: 14 residues. Trimming pared 2 bases from V and 4 bases from J, leaving 11 bases between. The germline V gene encodes CDR1 MNHEY and CDR2 SVGAGI. Here the CDR3 DNA reads TGTGCCAGCAGTTACGGCGGGACGGTCTATGGCTACACCTTC. This sequence encodes CASSYGGTVYGYTF.

This clone appeared a few times. The V gene is TRBV18, the J gene TRBJ1-6; TRBD1 matches 11 bases. Germline-derived CDR1 and CDR2 are KGHSH and LQKENI. J was trimmed by 10 bases and V by 3 bases; bases with no gene match: 8. The CDR3 runs to 16 residues. The CDR3 DNA sequence: TGTGCCAGCTCACCGGAAGGACAGGGGGCCAGGTCACCCCTCCACTTT. The encoded protein is CASSPEGQGARSPLHF.

V and J are TRBV10-2 and TRBJ2-1; D possibly corresponds to TRBD1 (6 bases). V was clipped by 8 bases and J by 0 bases, with 8 bases between them. Germline V CDR1 and CDR2: WSHSY, SAAADI. There are 13 residues in the CDR3. The CDR3 DNA reads TGCGCCAGCCGGGACAACTCCTACAATGAGCAGTTCTTC. Amino acid sequence: CASRDNSYNEQFF.

This chain uses TRBV11-2 with TRBJ2-7; a weak D match, TRBD2 (6 bases). The germline V and J ends were trimmed by 3 bases and 3 bases, with 18 bases remaining between them. The CDR3 is 16 amino acids. Germline V gives CDR1 SGHAT, CDR2 FQNNGV. The CDR3 region has the DNA TGTGCCAGCAGCTTCCTTATAGGCCGGGGGAGCTACGAGCAGTACTTC. This translates into CASSFLIGRGSYEQYF.

The chain uses TRBV19 and TRBJ1-4; no reliable D call. The CDR3 consists of 12 residues. Trimming removed 0 bases at V and 14 bases at J, with 10 bases between. Per germline, CDR1 LNHDA and CDR2 SQIVND (reference sequence). CDR3 in DNA: TGTGCCAGTAGTATAGAGGGGAGTCGGCTGTTTTTT. Protein product: CASSIEGSRLFF.

With regard to this clone: Different DNA sequences within this sample yield the same CDR3. The chain recombines TRBV18 with TRBJ2-5, with D unresolved. CDR1 and CDR2 from the germline V gene are KGHSH and LQKENI. This CDR3 has 11 residues. V was cut by 6 bases and J by 2 bases, with 4 bases left in between. The CDR3: CASSQQETQYF. For the CDR3, the DNA is TGTGCCAGCTCCCAGCAAGAGACCCAGTACTTC.

The V call is TRBV7-3, the J call TRBJ1-2, with D perhaps matching TRBD1 (5 bases). The V gene lost 2 bases and the J gene lost 9 bases, with 13 bases spanning the gap. The CDR3 consists of 13 residues. Per germline, CDR1 SGHTA and CDR2 FQGTGA. The CDR3 coding sequence is TGTGCCAGCAGCTTAGGGGGATCGGGTAGCTACACCTTC. It codes for CASSLGGSGSYTF.

The chain employs TRBV7-9 and TRBJ1-6, with D possibly being TRBD1 (6 bases). CDR3 size: 14 residues. Trimming left V 3 bases short and J 8 bases short, with 11 bases between. Per the germline V gene, CDR1 is SEHNR and CDR2 is FQNEAQ (reference sequence). CDR3 sequence (DNA): TGTGCCAGCAGCTTGGGGGCGGCCTATTCACCCCTCCACTTT. Translation: CASSLGAAYSPLHF.

The V and J genes are TRBV14 and TRBJ2-6; maybe TRBD1 (5 bases). Germline values: CDR1 SGHDN, CDR2 FVKESK. Trimming cost V 4 bases and J 10 bases, with 17 bases left between them. The CDR3 covers 15 residues. The DNA for the CDR3 is TGTGCCAGCAGCCGGGGCAGGGTGGCCTTAAACGTCCTGACTTTC. It encodes CASSRGRVALNVLTF.

The chain carries TRBV13 and TRBJ2-1, with TRBD2 identical over 13 bases. The CDR3 length is 15 residues. The germline V gene has CDR1 PRHDT and CDR2 FYEKMQ (reference sequence). V trimming: 4 bases; J trimming: 6 bases; junction bases outside the gene matches: 3. In DNA form, the CDR3 reads TGTGCCAGCAGCTCAACTAGCGGGGGGGCCAATGAGCAGTTCTTC. Protein sequence: CASSSTSGGANEQFF. Full variable domain (outside the CDR3, taken from reference TRBV13 and TRBJ2-1): AAGVIQSPRHLIKEKRETATLKCYPIPRHDTVYWYQQGPGQDPQFLISFYEKMQSDKGSIPDRFSAQQFSDYHSELNMSSLELGDSALYFCASSSTSGGANEQFFGPGTRLTVL.

This clone was counted a single time. J is TRBJ1-4 and V is TRBV5-4; perhaps TRBD1 as D (5 bases). Germline lookup yields CDR1 SGHNT and CDR2 YYREEE (reference sequence). Trimming left V 4 bases short and J 10 bases short, with 14 bases between. The CDR3 length is 13 residues. This CDR3 is CASSPDITGKLFF. The CDR3 coding sequence is TGTGCCAGCAGCCCGGACATAACGGGAAAACTGTTTTTT. The variable domain in full, completed from reference TRBV5-4 and TRBJ1-4, reads ETGVTQSPTHLIKTRGQQVTLRCSSQSGHNTVSWYQQALGQGPQFIFQYYREEENGRGNFPPRFSGLQFPNYSSELNVNALELDDSALYLCASSPDITGKLFFGSGTQLSVL.

V usage is TRBV4-3 and J usage is TRBJ2-1; 11 bases line up with TRBD2. The CDR3 is 15 amino acids. The trim removed 5 bases at V and 0 bases at J, leaving 0 bases unmatched. Per the germline V gene, CDR1 is LGHNA and CDR2 is YSLEER. The CDR3 bases are TGCGCCAGCAGCGGACTAGCGGGCTCCTACAATGAGCAGTTCTTC. As protein: CASSGLAGSYNEQFF.

The chain employs TRBV10-2 and TRBJ2-7; 7 bases match TRBD1. Germline-derived CDR1 and CDR2 are WSHSY and SAAADI. The CDR3 is made up of 15 amino acids. With 2 bases clipped from V and 1 base from J, the junction kept 5 bases outside the gene matches. The CDR3 bases are TGCGCCAGCAGTGAGGTGCACAGGGGATCCTACGAGCAGTACTTC. Translated, it gives CASSEVHRGSYEQYF.

V is TRBV18 and J is TRBJ2-3; D gene ambiguous. V lost 3 bases and J lost 0, with 4 bases in between. CDR3 size: 13 residues. In germline, CDR1 is KGHSH, CDR2 LQKENI. DNA of the CDR3: TGTGCCAGCTCACCGTTGAGCACAGATACGCAGTATTTT. Translating gives CASSPLSTDTQYF.

The V call is TRBV7-2, the J call TRBJ1-2, with 7 positions matching TRBD1. J gave up 2 bases and V 1 base, and 7 bases lay outside the gene matches. Germline CDR1 SGHTA, CDR2 FQGNSA. This CDR3 has 16 amino acids. CDR3 in amino acids: CASSLGFGQANYGYTF. The DNA for the CDR3 is TGTGCCAGCAGCTTAGGCTTTGGACAGGCGAACTATGGCTACACCTTC.